This T cell receptor beta chain was sequenced for a study of T cells in Graves' hyperthyroidism and ophthalmopathy. Study in general: Peripheral blood draws took place at initial diagnosis, ahead of any treatment.

RNA transcripts were the template for amplifying TCR beta CDR3 regions. The HTBI primer set drove a first-round RT-PCR of the TCR CDR3. MiXCR, run by TCRdb on the multiplex PCR reads, gives a single entry per CDR3 protein. The repertoire consists of 450,000 to 600,000 distinct CDR3 sequences, with 15% to 20% occurring once and the leading ten covering about 45%. Any patient presenting with uncontrolled infection, other autoimmune disease, pregnancy or lactation was left out. Study results and limitations: The model anticipated ophthalmopathy a median about six months pre-onset.

This clonotype was observed at least ten times. What it recognizes is unknown. The CDR3 is 15 amino acids. Germline loops: CDR1 GTSNPN, CDR2 SVGIG (reference sequence). Trimming pared 0 bases from V and 5 bases from J, leaving 16 bases between. This receptor was taken from a middle-aged man with Graves' ophthalmopathy. Sequenced material: blood. The gene calls are TRBV30 and TRBJ2-5; D remains unclear. The CDR3, as DNA: TGTGCCTGGAGTGTACACGGTGGGCAGGCGGAGACCCAGTACTTC. Translating gives CAWSVHGGQAETQYF. Complete variable domain (other parts from reference TRBV30 and TRBJ2-5): SQTIHQWPATLVQPVGSPLSLECTVEGTSNPNLYWYRQAAGRGLQLLFYSVGIGQISSEVPQNLSASRPQDRQFILSSKKLLLSDSGFYLCAWSVHGGQAETQYFGPGTRLLVL.